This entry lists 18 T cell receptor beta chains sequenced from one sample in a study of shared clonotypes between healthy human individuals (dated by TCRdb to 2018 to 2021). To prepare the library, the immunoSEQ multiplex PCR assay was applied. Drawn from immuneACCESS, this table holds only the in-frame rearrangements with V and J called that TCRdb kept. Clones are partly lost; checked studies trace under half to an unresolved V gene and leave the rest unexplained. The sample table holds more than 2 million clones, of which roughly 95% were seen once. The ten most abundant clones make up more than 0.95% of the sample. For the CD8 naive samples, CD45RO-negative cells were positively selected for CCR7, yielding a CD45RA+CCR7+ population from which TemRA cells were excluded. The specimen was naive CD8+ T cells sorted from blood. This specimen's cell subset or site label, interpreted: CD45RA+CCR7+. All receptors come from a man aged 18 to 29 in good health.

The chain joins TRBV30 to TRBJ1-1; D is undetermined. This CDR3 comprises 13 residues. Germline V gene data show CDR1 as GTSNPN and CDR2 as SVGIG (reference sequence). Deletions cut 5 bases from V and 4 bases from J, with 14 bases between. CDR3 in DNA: TGTGCCTGGCAAATTTTAAAGGGCACTGAAGCTTTCTTT. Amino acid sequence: CAWQILKGTEAFF.

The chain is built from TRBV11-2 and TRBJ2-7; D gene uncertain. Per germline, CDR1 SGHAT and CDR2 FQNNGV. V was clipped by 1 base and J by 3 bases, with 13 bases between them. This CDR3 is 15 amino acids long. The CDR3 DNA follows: TGTGCCAGCAGCTTAGTCCTCACGACTGTCTACGAGCAGTACTTC. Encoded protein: CASSLVLTTVYEQYF.

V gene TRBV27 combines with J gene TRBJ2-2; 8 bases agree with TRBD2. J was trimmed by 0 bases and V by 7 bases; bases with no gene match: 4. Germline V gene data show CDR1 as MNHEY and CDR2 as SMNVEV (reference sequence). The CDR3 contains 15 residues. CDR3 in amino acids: CASTTSGSNTGELFF. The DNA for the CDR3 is TGTGCCAGCACTACTAGCGGCTCGAACACCGGGGAGCTGTTTTTT.

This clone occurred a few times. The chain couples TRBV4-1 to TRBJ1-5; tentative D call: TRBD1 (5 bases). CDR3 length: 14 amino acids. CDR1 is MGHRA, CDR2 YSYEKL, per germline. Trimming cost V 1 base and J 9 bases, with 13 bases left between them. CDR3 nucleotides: TGCGCCAGCAGCCAAGGCAGGGCCCAAGGGCCCCAGCATTTT. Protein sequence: CASSQGRAQGPQHF.

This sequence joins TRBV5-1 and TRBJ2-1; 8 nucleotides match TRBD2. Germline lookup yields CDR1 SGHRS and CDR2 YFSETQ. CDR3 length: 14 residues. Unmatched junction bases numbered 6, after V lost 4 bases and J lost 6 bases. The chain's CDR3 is CASSLSGNFNEQFF. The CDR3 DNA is TGCGCCAGCAGCCTTAGCGGGAATTTCAATGAGCAGTTCTTC.

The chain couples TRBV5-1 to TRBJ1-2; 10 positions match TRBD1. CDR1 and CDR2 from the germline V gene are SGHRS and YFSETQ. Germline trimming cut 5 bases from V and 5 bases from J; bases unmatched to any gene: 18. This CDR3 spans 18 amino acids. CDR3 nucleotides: TGCGCCAGCAGGGAAGGCGACAGGGGGCAGGCAGGATGGTATGGCTACACCTTC. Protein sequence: CASREGDRGQAGWYGYTF. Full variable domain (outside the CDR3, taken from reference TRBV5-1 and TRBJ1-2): KAGVTQTPRYLIKTRGQQVTLSCSPISGHRSVSWYQQTPGQGLQFLFEYFSETQRNKGNFPGRFSGRQFSNSRSEMNVSTLELGDSALYLCASREGDRGQAGWYGYTFGSGTRLTVV.

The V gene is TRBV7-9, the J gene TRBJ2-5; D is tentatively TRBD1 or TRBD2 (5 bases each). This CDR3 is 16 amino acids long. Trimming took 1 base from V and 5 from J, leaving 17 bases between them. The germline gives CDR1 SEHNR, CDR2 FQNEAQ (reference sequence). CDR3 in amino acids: CASSLDEGPKWETQYF. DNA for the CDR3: TGTGCCAGCAGCTTAGACGAGGGGCCGAAGTGGGAGACCCAGTACTTC.

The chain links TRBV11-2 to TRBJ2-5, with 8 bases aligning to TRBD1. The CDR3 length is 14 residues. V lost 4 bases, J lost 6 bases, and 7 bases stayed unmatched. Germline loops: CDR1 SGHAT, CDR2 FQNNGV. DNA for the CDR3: TGTGCCAGCAGCTCGTGGACAGGGATGAAGACCCAGTACTTC. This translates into CASSSWTGMKTQYF.

The CDR3 loop reads CASSPTILHEQYF. CDR3 nucleotides: TGTGCCAGCAGCCCTACCATTCTCCACGAGCAGTACTTC. The gene calls are TRBV7-6 and TRBJ2-7; D not resolved. This CDR3 is built from 13 residues. V was shortened by 5 bases and J by 5 bases, with 13 bases between the two germline ends. CDR1 is SGHVS and CDR2 is FNYEAQ in the germline V gene. The full variable domain, with the rest looked up from reference TRBV7-6 and TRBJ2-7, is GAGVSQSPRYKVTKRGQDVALRCDPISGHVSLYWYRQALGQGPEFLTYFNYEAQQDKSGLPNDRFSAERPEGSISTLTIQRTEQRDSAMYRCASSPTILHEQYFGPGTRLTVT.

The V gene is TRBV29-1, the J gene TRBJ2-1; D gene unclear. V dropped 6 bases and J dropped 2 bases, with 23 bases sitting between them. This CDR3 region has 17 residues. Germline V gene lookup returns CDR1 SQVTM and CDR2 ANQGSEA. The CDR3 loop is CSVPGMRTSGPYNEQFF. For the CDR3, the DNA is TGCAGCGTCCCCGGCATGCGGACGTCCGGACCCTACAATGAGCAGTTCTTC.

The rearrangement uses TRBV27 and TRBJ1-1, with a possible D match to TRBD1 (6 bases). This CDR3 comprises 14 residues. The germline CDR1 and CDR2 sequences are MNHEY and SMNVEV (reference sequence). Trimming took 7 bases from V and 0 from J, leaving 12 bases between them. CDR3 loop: CASNGGRLNTEAFF. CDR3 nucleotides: TGTGCCAGCAACGGGGGGCGATTGAACACTGAAGCTTTCTTT.

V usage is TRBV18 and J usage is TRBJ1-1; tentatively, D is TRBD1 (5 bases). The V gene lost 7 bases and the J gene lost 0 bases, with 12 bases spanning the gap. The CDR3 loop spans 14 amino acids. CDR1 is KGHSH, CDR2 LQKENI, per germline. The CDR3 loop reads CASYDGALNTEAFF. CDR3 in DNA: TGTGCCAGCTATGACGGGGCTTTGAACACTGAAGCTTTCTTT.

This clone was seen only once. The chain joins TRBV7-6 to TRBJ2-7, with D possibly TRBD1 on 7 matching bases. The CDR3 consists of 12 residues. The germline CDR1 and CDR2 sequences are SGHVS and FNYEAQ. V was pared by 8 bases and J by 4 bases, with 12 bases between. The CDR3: CASAGTDYEQYF. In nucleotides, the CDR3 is TGTGCCAGCGCGGGGACAGATTACGAGCAGTACTTC.

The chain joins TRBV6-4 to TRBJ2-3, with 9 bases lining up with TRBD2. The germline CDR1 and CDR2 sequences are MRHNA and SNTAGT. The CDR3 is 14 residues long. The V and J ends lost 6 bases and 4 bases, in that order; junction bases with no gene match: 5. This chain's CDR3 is CASRPREGADTQYF. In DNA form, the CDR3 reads TGTGCCAGCAGGCCGCGGGAGGGCGCAGATACGCAGTATTTT.

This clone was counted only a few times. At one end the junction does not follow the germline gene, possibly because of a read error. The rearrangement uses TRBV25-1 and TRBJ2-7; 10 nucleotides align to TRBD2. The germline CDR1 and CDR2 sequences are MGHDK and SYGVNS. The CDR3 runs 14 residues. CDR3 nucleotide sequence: TGTGCCAGTAGTGGGACTAGCGCCTCCTACGAGCAGTACTTC. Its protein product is CASSGTSASYEQYF.

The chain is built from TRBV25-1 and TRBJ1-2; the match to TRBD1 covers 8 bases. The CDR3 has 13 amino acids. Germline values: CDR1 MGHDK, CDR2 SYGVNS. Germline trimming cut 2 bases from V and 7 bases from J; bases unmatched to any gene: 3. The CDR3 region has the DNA TGTGCCAGCAGTGAACAGGGGGCTGGTGGCTACACCTTC. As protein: CASSEQGAGGYTF.

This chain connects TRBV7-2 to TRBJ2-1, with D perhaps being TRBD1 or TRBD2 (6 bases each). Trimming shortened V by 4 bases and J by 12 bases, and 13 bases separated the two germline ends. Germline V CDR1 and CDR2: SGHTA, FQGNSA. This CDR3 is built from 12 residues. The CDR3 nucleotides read TGTGCCAGCAGCTCACTAGGGGGGTGGCAGTTCTTC. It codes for CASSSLGGWQFF. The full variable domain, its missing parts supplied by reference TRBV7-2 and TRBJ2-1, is GAGVSQSPSNKVTEKGKDVELRCDPISGHTALYWYRQSLGQGLEFLIYFQGNSAPDKSGLPSDRFSAERTGGSVSTLTIQRTQQEDSAVYLCASSSLGGWQFFGPGTRLTVL.

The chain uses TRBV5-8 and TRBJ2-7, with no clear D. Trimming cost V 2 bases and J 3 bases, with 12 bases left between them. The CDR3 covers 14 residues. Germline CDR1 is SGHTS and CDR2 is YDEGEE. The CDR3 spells CASSFAGLSYEQYF. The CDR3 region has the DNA TGTGCCAGCAGCTTCGCCGGGCTCAGCTACGAGCAGTACTTC.